The TCR beta chain described here comes from a study of regulatory and conventional T cells in RAG deficiency. Study-wide results and caveats: Shorter CDR3s in all patient subsets; >85% Treg-Tconv overlap in Omenn. Omenn syndrome and CID/AS patients had 80 to 100-fold fewer unique Treg TCR beta sequences, versus around 9.8-fold elsewhere. RAG-deficient patients showed markedly lower Shannon entropy and higher Simpson indices than control T-cell subsets.

For this clone: As yet, its antigen is unknown.

The method was immunoSEQ multiplex PCR; TCRdb's version includes in-frame clones alone and lacks a portion of them. The sample gives fewer than 35,000 clones, approximately 90% of which show up once; roughly an eighth is in the top ten. Germline lookup yields CDR1 MGHRA and CDR2 YSYEKL. The CDR3 is 14 amino acids. V was clipped by 1 base and J by 5 bases, with 11 bases between them. This sample also appeared in a second study, on regulatory T cells. That source adds: The primer mix had 52 TRBV and 13 TRBJ primers. Skewed V and J usage and few unique V-J pairs marked patient repertoires, most in Tregs.

This receptor was obtained from a human donor in good health. This chain joins TRBV4-1 and TRBJ1-2, with D perhaps TRBD1 (5 bases). The sequencing input was CD8+ T cells sorted from blood. This CDR3 reads CASSQASREYGYTF. DNA of the CDR3: TGCGCCAGCAGCCAAGCTTCCAGGGAATATGGCTACACCTTC.